Below, 17 T cell receptor beta chains from the same sample are listed, as sequenced in a study of CD8+ T cells in alopecia areata. Isolated RNA was reverse transcribed into cDNA used as the sequencing template. Sequenced by immunoSEQ multiplex PCR; TCRdb stores in-frame clones only, minus some. The profile shows 70,000 or so clones, approximately 64% of them singletons. This material consisted of CD8+ T cells sorted from blood, taken at week 0. Receptors originate from a human donor with alopecia areata.

V gene TRBV28 combines with J gene TRBJ2-7, with 10 bases identical to TRBD2. The CDR3 is 15 residues long. Germline CDR1 reads MDHEN; CDR2 reads SYDVKM. With V trimmed by 7 bases and J by 5 bases, 11 bases remained unmatched. This chain's CDR3 is CASTPGASGSDEQYF. The CDR3 bases are TGTGCCAGCACTCCGGGCGCTAGCGGGAGCGACGAGCAGTACTTC.

This rearrangement joins TRBV2 to TRBJ2-1; D perhaps matches TRBD2 (5 bases). There are 15 residues in the CDR3. Trimming left V 4 bases short and J 0 bases short, with 10 bases between. Germline CDR1 SNHLY, CDR2 FYNNEI. CDR3 sequence (DNA): TGTGCCAGCAGTGTGGACTCGAGCTCCTACAATGAGCAGTTCTTC. Translated: CASSVDSSSYNEQFF.

This clone has just a few counts. This rearrangement joins TRBV19 to TRBJ2-2, with D perhaps TRBD1 (5 bases). The germline V and J ends were trimmed by 1 base and 6 bases, with 6 bases remaining between them. This CDR3 is 13 amino acids long. In germline, CDR1 is LNHDA, CDR2 SQIVND (reference sequence). CDR3 residues: CASSIVTAGELFF. The DNA for the CDR3 is TGTGCCAGTAGTATAGTGACAGCCGGGGAGCTGTTTTTT.

This chain joins TRBV30 and TRBJ2-7, with 10 bases fitting TRBD1. In germline, CDR1 is GTSNPN, CDR2 SVGIG (reference sequence). V trimming: 4 bases; J trimming: 2 bases; junction bases outside the gene matches: 5. There are 14 residues in the CDR3. The CDR3 loop reads CAWTWDRGTYEQYF. The DNA for the CDR3 is TGTGCCTGGACCTGGGACAGGGGTACCTACGAGCAGTACTTC.

This clone occurred a few times. The chain has TRBV6-6 and TRBJ2-7, with D perhaps being TRBD1 or TRBD2 (6 bases each). Looked up from germline, CDR1 is MNHNY and CDR2 is SVGAGI (reference sequence). This CDR3 region has 15 residues. V lost 0 bases and J lost 4, with 13 bases in between. CDR3 amino acids: CASSYSETGLYEQYF. In nucleotides, the CDR3 is TGTGCCAGCAGTTACTCGGAGACAGGACTATACGAGCAGTACTTC.

The CDR3 DNA sequence: TGTGCCAGCAGTCTACACCCCGGACAGGGGCGGAGAGCTGATGCCTACGAGCAGTACTTC. Translating gives CASSLHPGQGRRADAYEQYF. The J gene is TRBJ2-7, the V gene TRBV27, with 9 nucleotides matching TRBD1. Germline lookup yields CDR1 MNHEY and CDR2 SMNVEV (reference sequence). The CDR3 extends over 20 amino acids. Trimming at V came to 5 bases and at J to 2 bases, leaving 22 bases not matched to a gene.

This clone was recorded a few times. The chain joins TRBV29-1 to TRBJ2-7, with TRBD1 identical over 10 bases. J lost 2 bases, V lost 7 bases, and 5 bases had no gene match. CDR1 SQVTM and CDR2 ANQGSEA come from the germline V gene. The CDR3 consists of 13 residues. CDR3 nucleotide sequence: TGCAGCGCTCGGACAGGGGGAACCTACGAGCAGTACTTC. This gives the protein CSARTGGTYEQYF.

The rearrangement uses TRBV11-3 and TRBJ2-1, with 9 bases matching TRBD1. V gave up 5 bases and J gave up 8 bases; unmatched junction bases: 7. The CDR3 spans 14 residues. CDR1 and CDR2 (germline): SGHNT, YENEEA. The CDR3 sequence is CASSNRDRDHEQFF. The CDR3 nucleotides are TGTGCCAGCAGCAACCGGGACAGGGACCATGAGCAGTTCTTC. Variable domain in full (rest from reference TRBV11-3 and TRBJ2-1): EAGVVQSPRYKIIEKKQPVAFWCNPISGHNTLYWYLQNLGQGPELLIRYENEEAVDDSQLPKDRFSAERLKGVDSTLKIQPAELGDSAVYLCASSNRDRDHEQFFGPGTRLTVL.

This clone has just a few counts. The chain uses TRBV27 and TRBJ2-1, with TRBD2 identical over 10 bases. The germline CDR1 and CDR2 sequences are MNHEY and SMNVEV (reference sequence). CDR3 length: 15 residues. V trimming: 6 bases; J trimming: 4 bases; junction bases outside the gene matches: 6. CDR3 loop: CASSFSGGSYNEQFF. As DNA, the CDR3 is TGTGCCAGCAGCTTTAGCGGGGGGTCTTACAATGAGCAGTTCTTC.

The chain has TRBV5-6 and TRBJ1-1; D may be TRBD1 (5 bases). From germline, CDR1 is SGHDT and CDR2 YYEEEE. The CDR3 runs 14 residues. V was clipped by 6 bases and J by 4 bases, with 16 bases between them. The CDR3, as DNA: TGTGCCAGCATTCTCGGAGGAGGGGTCACTGAAGCTTTCTTT. It is translated as CASILGGGVTEAFF.

The genes are TRBV7-9 and TRBJ1-2; TRBD1 aligns across 11 bases. Germline V gene sequence: CDR1 SEHNR, CDR2 FQNEAQ (reference sequence). Losses at the gene ends were 3 bases for V and 6 bases for J; bases not matched to a gene: 3. This CDR3 contains 14 residues. The CDR3 DNA reads as TGTGCCAGCAGCTTTGGACAGGGGGCCGATGGCTACACCTTC. Protein product: CASSFGQGADGYTF.

This clone came up a few times. This chain uses TRBV29-1 with TRBJ2-2, with D uncertain. The germline gives CDR1 SQVTM, CDR2 ANQGSEA. CDR3 size: 13 residues. Trimming shortened V by 2 bases and J by 1 base, and 5 bases separated the two germline ends. The CDR3 loop reads CSVELENTGELFF. CDR3 bases: TGCAGCGTTGAATTAGAGAACACCGGGGAGCTGTTTTTT.

This clone was detected only once. The chain uses TRBV30 and TRBJ2-1; 12 positions agree with TRBD2. The V gene's germline CDR1 is GTSNPN and CDR2 SVGIG (reference sequence). This CDR3 has 19 residues. V was pared by 1 base and J by 8 bases, with 18 bases of the junction left unmatched. CDR3 in amino acids: CAWSADGTSGSPNQDEQFF. CDR3 sequence (DNA): TGTGCCTGGAGTGCTGATGGGACTAGCGGGTCACCTAACCAGGATGAGCAGTTCTTC.

The sample holds a few counts of this clone. V and J are TRBV29-1 and TRBJ1-2, with D maybe TRBD1 (6 bases). The CDR3 is made up of 13 amino acids. V was cut by 4 bases and J by 4 bases, with 13 bases left in between. Germline lookup yields CDR1 SQVTM and CDR2 ANQGSEA. CDR3 bases: TGCAGCGTTGCCGGGCAGGGGTCCTATGGCTACACCTTC. Translation: CSVAGQGSYGYTF.

V is TRBV6-5 and J is TRBJ2-7, with 7 bases matching TRBD1. CDR1 is MNHEY, CDR2 SVGAGI, per germline. Trimming at V came to 0 bases and at J to 4 bases, leaving 9 bases not matched to a gene. CDR3 size: 16 residues. CDR3 protein: CASSYSGETGKYEQYF. CDR3 nucleotides: TGTGCCAGCAGTTACTCGGGGGAGACAGGGAAGTACGAGCAGTACTTC.

This chain uses TRBV30 with TRBJ1-1, with 7 positions matching TRBD1. The ends lost 0 bases at V and 6 bases at J; junction bases unmatched: 7. In germline, CDR1 is GTSNPN, CDR2 SVGIG (reference sequence). This CDR3 is built from 14 residues. CDR3 bases: TGTGCCTGGAGTGTGGAGACAGGGTGGTCTGAAGCTTTCTTT. Its translation is CAWSVETGWSEAFF.

This chain connects TRBV27 to TRBJ1-2; no firm D call. The germline V gene has CDR1 MNHEY and CDR2 SMNVEV (reference sequence). There are 14 residues in the CDR3. V lost 2 bases, J lost 7 bases, and 14 bases lay in between. Here the CDR3 DNA reads TGTGCCAGCAGTTTACTTTATCCTCAGAGTGGCTACACCTTC. This translates into CASSLLYPQSGYTF.